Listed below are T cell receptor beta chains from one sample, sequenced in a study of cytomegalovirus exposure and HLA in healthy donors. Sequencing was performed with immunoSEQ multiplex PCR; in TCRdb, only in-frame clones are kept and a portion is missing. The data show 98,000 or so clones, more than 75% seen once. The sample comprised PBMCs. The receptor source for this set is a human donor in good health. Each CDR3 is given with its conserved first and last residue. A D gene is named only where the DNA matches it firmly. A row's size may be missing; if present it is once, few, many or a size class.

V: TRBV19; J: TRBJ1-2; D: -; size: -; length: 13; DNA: TGTGCCAGTAGTACAGGGGCCTACTATGGCTACACCTTC; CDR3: CASSTGAYYGYTF
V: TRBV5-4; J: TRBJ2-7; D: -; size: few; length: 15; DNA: TGTGCCAGCAGCACTGGAGACAGGATACGGAACGAGCAGTACTTC; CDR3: CASSTGDRIRNEQYF
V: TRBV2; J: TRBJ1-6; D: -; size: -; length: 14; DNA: TGTGCCAGCAGTGATGGGGGGAATAATTCACCCCTCCACTTT; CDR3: CASSDGGNNSPLHF
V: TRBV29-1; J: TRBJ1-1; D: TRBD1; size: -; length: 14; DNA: TGCAGCGTTGAAATGACAGGGGGCAGGAGTGAAGCTTTCTTT; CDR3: CSVEMTGGRSEAFF
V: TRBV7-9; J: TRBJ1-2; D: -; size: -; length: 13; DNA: TGTGCCAGCAGCTTAGGAGGGACACCAGGCTACACCTTC; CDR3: CASSLGGTPGYTF
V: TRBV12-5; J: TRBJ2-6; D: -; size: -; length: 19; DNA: TGTGCTAGTGGTTTGGTACGAGGCCCCGCGGGCTCTGGGGCCAACGTCCTGACTTTC; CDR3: CASGLVRGPAGSGANVLTF
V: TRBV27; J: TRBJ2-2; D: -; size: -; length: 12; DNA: TGTGCCAGCAGTTTTGTCACTGGGGAGCTGTTTTTT; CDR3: CASSFVTGELFF
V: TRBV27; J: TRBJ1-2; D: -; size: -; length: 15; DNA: TGTGCCAGCAGTTTATCGCGAGTAACCGGTTATGGCTACACCTTC; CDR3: CASSLSRVTGYGYTF
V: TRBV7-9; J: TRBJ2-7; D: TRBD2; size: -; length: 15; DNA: TGTGCCAGCAGCTCGGGGACTAGCGGGATTTACGAGCAGTACTTC; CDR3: CASSSGTSGIYEQYF
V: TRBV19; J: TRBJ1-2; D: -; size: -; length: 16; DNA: TGTGCCAGTAGAAAACCTCCAGGGGATCGGGACTATGGCTACACCTTC; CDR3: CASRKPPGDRDYGYTF
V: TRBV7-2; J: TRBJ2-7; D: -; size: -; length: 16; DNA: TGTGCCAGCAGCTTAGTTAGTGGAGGACAGTCCTACGAGCAGTACTTC; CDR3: CASSLVSGGQSYEQYF
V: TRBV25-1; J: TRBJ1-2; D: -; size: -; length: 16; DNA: TGTGCCAGCAGTGAAAACCACCTCGGACAGTCCTATGGCTACACCTTC; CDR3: CASSENHLGQSYGYTF
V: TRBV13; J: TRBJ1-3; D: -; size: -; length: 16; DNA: TGTGCCAGCAGCTTAGGCGTCAGTGTCTCTGGAAACACCATATATTTT; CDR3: CASSLGVSVSGNTIYF